This TCR beta chain came from a study of blood T cell repertoires in COVID-19. As for the study in general: Sample material is recorded as cDNA or gDNA derived from T cells, B-cell-depleted T cells, or PBMCs.

Between the trimmed V and J ends, which lost 3 bases and 4 bases, there was a span of 12 bases. The CDR3 runs 14 residues. Germline loops: CDR1 MDHEN, CDR2 SYDVKM. Across about two dozen US areas, participants ranged in age from roughly 18 to 95 years. Original methodology: Estimates of nucleated cell counts were drawn from the amplification of reference gene primers. This table comes from immunoSEQ multiplex PCR, and its TCRdb copy is limited to in-frame clones, with some not included. V and J calls and clone size are copied from that table; D and trimming were computed from the DNA. Here the sample spans 200,000 to 250,000 clones, 80% being singletons.

The receptor comes from a woman in her forties with acute COVID-19. V usage is TRBV28 and J usage is TRBJ1-1; tentative D call: TRBD1 (5 bases). Sequenced: PBMCs or T cells enriched from blood (not recorded which). The CDR3 region is CASSFFPGRTEAFF. The CDR3 nucleotides read TGTGCCAGCAGTTTTTTTCCAGGGCGCACTGAAGCTTTCTTT.